The 15 T cell receptor beta chains in this list originate from one sample, sequenced in a study of graft-versus-host responses after intestinal transplantation. Measured with immunoSEQ multiplex PCR; TCRdb has only the in-frame clones, and not every one. The sample holds 86,000 or so clones, around nine tenths seen once. These receptors' antigens are unknown. This material consisted of unstimulated CD8+ T cells sorted from spleen or lymph node cells, taken before intestinal transplant. Receptors originate from a human donor who received an intestinal transplant.

The CDR3 coding sequence is TGTGCTAGTGGTTTAACGGATGGGCGGGAGACCCAGTACTTC. Protein product: CASGLTDGRETQYF. The chain has TRBV12-5 and TRBJ2-5; D not certain. The CDR3 sequence is 14 residues long. Trimming cost V 3 bases and J 5 bases, with 13 bases left between them. Germline CDR1 LGHNT, CDR2 FRNRAP.

This rearrangement joins TRBV5-4 to TRBJ2-1, with no clear D. The CDR3 is 16 residues long. Germline CDR1 is SGHNT and CDR2 is YYREEE (reference sequence). Trimming took 3 bases from V and 2 from J, leaving 15 bases between them. The CDR3 sequence is CASSSPAPLPYNEQFF. The CDR3 region has the DNA TGTGCCAGCAGCTCTCCGGCGCCCCTACCCTACAATGAGCAGTTCTTC.

The chain carries TRBV5-6 and TRBJ2-5; D might be TRBD1 (5 bases). V was clipped by 4 bases and J by 1 base, with 17 bases between them. Germline lookup yields CDR1 SGHDT and CDR2 YYEEEE. This CDR3 is built from 16 residues. In DNA, the CDR3 is TGTGCCAGCAGCCCGGACACCGCTTACTTCCAAGAGACCCAGTACTTC. Encoded protein: CASSPDTAYFQETQYF.

CDR3 in amino acids: CASKGGGDRYTDTQYF. The CDR3 nucleotides are TGTGCCAGCAAGGGGGGAGGGGACCGATACACAGATACGCAGTATTTT. The rearrangement uses TRBV5-6 and TRBJ2-3, with D possibly matching TRBD2 (7 bases). CDR1 SGHDT and CDR2 YYEEEE come from the germline V gene. V lost 6 bases and J 2 bases, leaving 19 bases between the germline ends. This CDR3 comprises 16 residues.

The count of this clone is one. The V call is TRBV5-5, the J call TRBJ2-3, with 9 bases matching TRBD2. The CDR3 runs 16 residues. Trimming removed 1 base from V and 2 bases from J; junction bases left unmatched: 5. Germline CDR1 SGHKS, CDR2 YYEKEE (reference sequence). The chain's CDR3 is CASSLNSGRYTDTQYF. The CDR3 coding sequence is TGTGCCAGCAGCTTGAATAGCGGGAGATACACAGATACGCAGTATTTT.

V gene TRBV6-6 combines with J gene TRBJ1-2; D is unresolved. The length of the CDR3 is 12 residues. Trimming took 1 base from V and 5 from J, leaving 5 bases between them. CDR1 and CDR2 (germline): MNHNY, SVGAGI (reference sequence). Here the CDR3 reads CASSYWGYGYTF. The CDR3 bases are TGTGCCAGCAGTTACTGGGGTTATGGCTACACCTTC.

J is TRBJ2-7 and V is TRBV6-5, with 7 positions matching TRBD1. This CDR3 comprises 14 residues. The ends lost 2 bases at V and 1 base at J; junction bases unmatched: 2. Germline assignment: CDR1 MNHEY and CDR2 SVGAGI. CDR3 nucleotide sequence: TGTGCCAGCAGTTACGGCAGGGGGTCCTACGAGCAGTACTTC. It yields the protein CASSYGRGSYEQYF.

This clone was seen a single time. The chain recombines TRBV4-1 with TRBJ2-3; 10 nucleotides agree with TRBD2. CDR1 is MGHRA, CDR2 YSYEKL, per germline. This CDR3 contains 16 residues. V was pared by 0 bases and J by 3 bases, with 3 bases of the junction left unmatched. The chain's CDR3 is CASSQEPGLATDTQYF. The CDR3 nucleotides read TGCGCCAGCAGCCAAGAACCGGGACTAGCGACAGATACGCAGTATTTT.

This clone has at least ten counts. The chain carries TRBV6-4 and TRBJ2-5; D is unresolved. Germline V lookup: CDR1 MRHNA, CDR2 SNTAGT. V lost 9 bases and J 4 bases, leaving 0 bases between the germline ends. The CDR3 is 8 residues long. The CDR3 DNA follows: TGTGCCAGAGAGACCCAGTACTTC. As protein: CARETQYF.

The chain uses TRBV19 and TRBJ2-7; D gene unclear. CDR1 is LNHDA and CDR2 is SQIVND in the germline V gene (reference sequence). The CDR3 runs 13 residues. V lost 1 base to trimming and J lost 7 bases, with 11 bases between them. CDR3: CASSIVPLGEQYF. In DNA, the CDR3 is TGTGCCAGTAGTATAGTGCCCCTTGGGGAGCAGTACTTC.

The chain combines TRBV6-5 with TRBJ2-5; 8 positions agree with TRBD1. Trimming at V came to 0 bases and at J to 5 bases, leaving 8 bases not matched to a gene. Germline assignment: CDR1 MNHEY and CDR2 SVGAGI. The CDR3 spans 16 residues. In DNA form, the CDR3 reads TGTGCCAGCAGTTACTCCGGGACAGGCCCAGGGGAGACCCAGTACTTC. Its protein is CASSYSGTGPGETQYF.

The chain links TRBV7-9 to TRBJ2-7; D perhaps matches TRBD2 (5 bases). The CDR3 totals 15 residues. CDR1 and CDR2 from the germline V gene are SEHNR and FQNEAQ (reference sequence). With 5 bases removed from V and 6 bases from J, the gap between germline ends came to 20 bases. CDR3 sequence reads: CASSKGRLARGEQYF. The CDR3 DNA reads TGTGCCAGCAGCAAAGGACGCCTGGCTCGGGGCGAGCAGTACTTC.

The J gene is TRBJ2-5, the V gene TRBV30; 12 nucleotides match TRBD1. Germline values: CDR1 GTSNPN, CDR2 SVGIG (reference sequence). V lost 6 bases to trimming and J lost 5 bases; unmatched junction nucleotides: 13. The CDR3 consists of 16 residues. CDR3: CACTGTGGLGLETQYF. In DNA form, the CDR3 reads TGTGCCTGCACCGGGACAGGGGGCCTTGGTCTGGAGACCCAGTACTTC.

This chain uses TRBV6-5 with TRBJ2-5; D gene ambiguous. The CDR3 has 11 residues. CDR1 and CDR2 from the germline V gene are MNHEY and SVGAGI. Trimming took 1 base from V and 7 from J, leaving 4 bases between them. The CDR3, as DNA: TGTGCCAGCAGTTACTTCGGGACCCAGTACTTC. Encoded protein: CASSYFGTQYF.

V and J are TRBV7-2 and TRBJ1-1; D remains unclear. The V end was cut by 2 bases, the J end by 0 bases, with 10 bases between. The CDR3 loop spans 15 amino acids. The V gene's germline CDR1 is SGHTA and CDR2 FQGNSA. The CDR3 sequence is CASSLLAGLNTEAFF. In DNA, the CDR3 is TGTGCCAGCAGCTTATTGGCAGGCTTGAACACTGAAGCTTTCTTT.